This TCR beta chain was documented in a study of T cell repertoires in cytomegalovirus infection. One entry per CDR3 protein results from TCRdb running MiXCR on the reads. Altogether fewer than 1,000,000 distinct CDR3 sequences are present, about a third being singletons, with the ten largest covering under 15%. This clonotype turned up a few times. Its matching antigen is unknown. The sample in question was cultured CD8+ T cells from PBMCs, obtained from culture after CMV antigen stimulation. The sequence was collected from a human donor in good health (CMV status not recorded). Some clones in this sample may be carry-over from other donors' samples.

This CDR3 reads CATSSPAVTYNEQFF. DNA of the CDR3: TGTGCCACCAGCAGTCCAGCGGTAACCTACAATGAGCAGTTCTTC. The chain is built from TRBV15 and TRBJ2-1, with D possibly matching TRBD2 (5 bases). CDR1 is LNHNV and CDR2 is YYDKDF in the germline V gene (reference sequence). Trimming shortened V by 3 bases and J by 2 bases, and 11 bases separated the two germline ends. The CDR3 has 15 residues.